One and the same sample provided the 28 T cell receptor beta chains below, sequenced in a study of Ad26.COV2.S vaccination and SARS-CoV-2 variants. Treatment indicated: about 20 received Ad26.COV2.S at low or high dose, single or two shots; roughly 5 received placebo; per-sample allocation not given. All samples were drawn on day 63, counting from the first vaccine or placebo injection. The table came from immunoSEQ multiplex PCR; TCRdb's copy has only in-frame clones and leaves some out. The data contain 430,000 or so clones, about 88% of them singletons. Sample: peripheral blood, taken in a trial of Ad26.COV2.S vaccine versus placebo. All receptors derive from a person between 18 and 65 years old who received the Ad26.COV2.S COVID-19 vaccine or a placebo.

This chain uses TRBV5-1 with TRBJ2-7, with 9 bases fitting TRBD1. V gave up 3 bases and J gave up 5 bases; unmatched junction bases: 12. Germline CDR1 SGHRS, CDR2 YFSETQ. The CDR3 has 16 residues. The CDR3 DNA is TGCGCCAGCAGCTCCCGGACCGGGACAGGGTCCCACGAGCAGTACTTC. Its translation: CASSSRTGTGSHEQYF.

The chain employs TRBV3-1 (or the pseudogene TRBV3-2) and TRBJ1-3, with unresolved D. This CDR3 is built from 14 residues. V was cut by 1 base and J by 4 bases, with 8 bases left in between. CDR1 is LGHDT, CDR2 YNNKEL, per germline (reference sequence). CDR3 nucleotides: TGTGCCAGCAGCCAAGCTACAACCGGAAACACCATATATTTT. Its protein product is CASSQATTGNTIYF.

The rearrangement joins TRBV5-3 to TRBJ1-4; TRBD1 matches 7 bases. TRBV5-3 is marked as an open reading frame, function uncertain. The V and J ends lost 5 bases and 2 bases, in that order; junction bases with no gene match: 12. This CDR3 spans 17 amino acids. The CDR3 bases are TGTGCCAGAAGGCCAGGGGACTTAGGGGGCACTAATGAAAAACTGTTTTTT. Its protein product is CARRPGDLGGTNEKLFF.

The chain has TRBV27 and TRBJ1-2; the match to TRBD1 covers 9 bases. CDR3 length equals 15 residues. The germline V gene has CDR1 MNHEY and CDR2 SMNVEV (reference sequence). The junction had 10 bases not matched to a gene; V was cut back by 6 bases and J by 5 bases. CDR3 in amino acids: CASSSTGGLPYGYTF. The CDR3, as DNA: TGTGCCAGCAGCTCTACAGGGGGCCTTCCGTATGGCTACACCTTC.

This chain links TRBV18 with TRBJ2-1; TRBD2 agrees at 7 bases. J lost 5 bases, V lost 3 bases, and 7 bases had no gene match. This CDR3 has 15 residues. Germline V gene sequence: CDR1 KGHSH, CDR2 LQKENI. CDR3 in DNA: TGTGCCAGCTCACCGCTACTAGCGCGAGACAATGAGCAGTTCTTC. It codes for CASSPLLARDNEQFF.

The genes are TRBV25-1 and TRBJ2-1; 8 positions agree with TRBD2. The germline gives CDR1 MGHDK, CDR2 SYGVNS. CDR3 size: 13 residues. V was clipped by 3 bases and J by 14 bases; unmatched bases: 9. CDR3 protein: CASSDYSGTVKFF. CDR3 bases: TGTGCCAGCAGTGACTATAGCGGGACTGTGAAGTTCTTC.

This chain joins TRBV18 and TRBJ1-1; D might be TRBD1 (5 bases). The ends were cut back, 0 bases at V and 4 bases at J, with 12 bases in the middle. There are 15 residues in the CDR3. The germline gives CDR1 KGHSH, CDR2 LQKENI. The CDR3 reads CASSPPRQPSTEAFF. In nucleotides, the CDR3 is TGTGCCAGCTCACCACCCCGACAGCCGAGCACTGAAGCTTTCTTT.

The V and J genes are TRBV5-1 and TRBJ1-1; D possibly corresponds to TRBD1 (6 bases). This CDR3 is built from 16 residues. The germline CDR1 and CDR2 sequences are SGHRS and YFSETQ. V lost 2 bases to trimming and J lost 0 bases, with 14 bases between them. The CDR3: CASSFLTGTMNTEAFF. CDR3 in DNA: TGCGCCAGCAGCTTTCTAACCGGGACAATGAACACTGAAGCTTTCTTT.

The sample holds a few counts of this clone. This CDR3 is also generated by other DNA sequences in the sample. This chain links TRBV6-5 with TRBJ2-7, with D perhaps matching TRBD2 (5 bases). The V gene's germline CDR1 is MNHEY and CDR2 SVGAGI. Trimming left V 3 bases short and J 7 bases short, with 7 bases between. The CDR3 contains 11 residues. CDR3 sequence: CASSYRGEQYF. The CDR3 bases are TGTGCCAGCAGTTATCGGGGTGAGCAGTACTTC.

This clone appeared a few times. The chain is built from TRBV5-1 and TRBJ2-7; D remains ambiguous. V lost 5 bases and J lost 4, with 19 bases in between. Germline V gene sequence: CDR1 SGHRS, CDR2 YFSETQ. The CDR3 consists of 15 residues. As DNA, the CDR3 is TGCGCCAGCAGGGACCTCCTGGCAGGATCTTACGAGCAGTACTTC. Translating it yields CASRDLLAGSYEQYF.

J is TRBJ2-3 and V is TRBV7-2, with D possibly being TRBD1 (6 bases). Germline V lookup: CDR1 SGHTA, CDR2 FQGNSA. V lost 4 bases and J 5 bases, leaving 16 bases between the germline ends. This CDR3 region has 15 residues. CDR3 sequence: CASSSQQGVGDTQYF. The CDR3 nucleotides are TGTGCCAGCAGCTCCCAACAGGGAGTGGGAGATACGCAGTATTTT.

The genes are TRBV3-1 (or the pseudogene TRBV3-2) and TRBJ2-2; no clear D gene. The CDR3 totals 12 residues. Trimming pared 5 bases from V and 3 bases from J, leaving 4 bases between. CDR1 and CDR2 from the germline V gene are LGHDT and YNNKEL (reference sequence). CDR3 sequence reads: CASSLHTGELFF. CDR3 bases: TGTGCCAGCAGCTTGCACACCGGGGAGCTGTTTTTT.

The CDR3 sequence: CASSERTDSNQPQHF. DNA of the CDR3: TGTGCCAGCAGCGAACGGACTGATAGCAATCAGCCCCAGCATTTT. The rearrangement joins TRBV6-2 or TRBV6-3 to TRBJ1-5; no clear D gene. Trimming took off 6 bases at V and 0 bases at J, with 12 bases between the two ends. CDR1 and CDR2 (germline): MNHEY, SVGEGT. This CDR3 is 15 amino acids long.

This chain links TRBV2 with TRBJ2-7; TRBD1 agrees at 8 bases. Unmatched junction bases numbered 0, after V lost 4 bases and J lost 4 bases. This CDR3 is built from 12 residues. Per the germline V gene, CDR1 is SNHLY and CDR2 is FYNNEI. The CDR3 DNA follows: TGTGCCAGCAGTGGGACAGGGTACGAGCAGTACGTC. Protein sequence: CASSGTGYEQYV.

DNA of the CDR3: TGCAGTGCTAGTAAAGGGACCGCCGGCGAGCAGTTCTTC. Translation: CSASKGTAGEQFF. J is TRBJ2-1 and V is TRBV20-1; either TRBD1 or TRBD2 may fit D (5 bases each). The CDR3 has 13 amino acids. Germline V gene lookup returns CDR1 DFQATT and CDR2 SNEGSKA (reference sequence). V was pared by 3 bases and J by 10 bases, with 16 bases between.

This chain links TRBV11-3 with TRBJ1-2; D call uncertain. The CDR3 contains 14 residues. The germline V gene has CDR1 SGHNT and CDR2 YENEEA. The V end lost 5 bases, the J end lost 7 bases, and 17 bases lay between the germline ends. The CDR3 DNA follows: TGTGCCAGCAGCCTACCCTCGGGGATAAGTGGCTACACCTTC. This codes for CASSLPSGISGYTF.

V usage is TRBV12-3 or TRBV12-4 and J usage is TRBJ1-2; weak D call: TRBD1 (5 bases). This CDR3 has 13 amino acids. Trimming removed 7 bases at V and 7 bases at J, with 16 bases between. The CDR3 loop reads CASTLSGGTGYTF. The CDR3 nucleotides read TGTGCCAGCACGCTTTCTGGGGGGACTGGCTACACCTTC.

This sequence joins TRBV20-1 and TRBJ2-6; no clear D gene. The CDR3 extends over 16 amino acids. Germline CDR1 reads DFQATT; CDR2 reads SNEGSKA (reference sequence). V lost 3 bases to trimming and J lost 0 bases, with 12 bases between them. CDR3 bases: TGCAGTGCTAGTAGCAGCCTCACCTCTGGGGCCAACGTCCTGACTTTC. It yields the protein CSASSSLTSGANVLTF.

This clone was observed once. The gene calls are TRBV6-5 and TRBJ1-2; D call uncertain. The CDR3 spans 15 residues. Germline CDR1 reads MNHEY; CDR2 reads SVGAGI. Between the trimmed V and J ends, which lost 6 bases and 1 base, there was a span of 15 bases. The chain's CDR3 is CASSTSDPVNYGYTF. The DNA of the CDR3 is TGTGCCAGCAGCACGTCGGACCCCGTTAACTATGGCTACACCTTC.

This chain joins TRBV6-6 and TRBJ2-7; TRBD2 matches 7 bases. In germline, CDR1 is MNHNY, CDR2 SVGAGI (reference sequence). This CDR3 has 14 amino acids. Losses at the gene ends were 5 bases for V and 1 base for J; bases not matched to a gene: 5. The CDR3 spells CASSKPGLSYEQYV. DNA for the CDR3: TGTGCCAGCAGTAAGCCGGGACTATCCTACGAGCAGTACGTC.

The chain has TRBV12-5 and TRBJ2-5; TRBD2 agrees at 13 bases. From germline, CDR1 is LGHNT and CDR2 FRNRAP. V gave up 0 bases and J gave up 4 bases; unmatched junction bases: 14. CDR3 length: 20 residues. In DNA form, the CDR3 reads TGTGCTAGTGGTTTGGTACTCGACGGGACTAGCGGGATACGCCGAGAGACCCAGTACTTC. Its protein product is CASGLVLDGTSGIRRETQYF.

The CDR3 reads CASSYLDKDEQYF. The CDR3 region has the DNA TGTGCCAGCAGTTACCTAGACAAGGACGAGCAGTACTTC. J is TRBJ2-7 and V is TRBV6-5, with D uncertain. Trimming pared 2 bases from V and 5 bases from J, leaving 10 bases between. Germline values: CDR1 MNHEY, CDR2 SVGAGI. CDR3 size: 13 residues.

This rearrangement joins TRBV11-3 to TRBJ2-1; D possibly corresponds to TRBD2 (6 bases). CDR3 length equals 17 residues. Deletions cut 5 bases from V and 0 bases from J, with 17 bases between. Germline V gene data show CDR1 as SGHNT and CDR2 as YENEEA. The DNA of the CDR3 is TGTGCCAGCAGCCTAGGGCGGGGAAAAAGCTCCTACAATGAGCAGTTCTTC. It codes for CASSLGRGKSSYNEQFF. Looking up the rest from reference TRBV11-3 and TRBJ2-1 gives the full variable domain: EAGVVQSPRYKIIEKKQPVAFWCNPISGHNTLYWYLQNLGQGPELLIRYENEEAVDDSQLPKDRFSAERLKGVDSTLKIQPAELGDSAVYLCASSLGRGKSSYNEQFFGPGTRLTVL.

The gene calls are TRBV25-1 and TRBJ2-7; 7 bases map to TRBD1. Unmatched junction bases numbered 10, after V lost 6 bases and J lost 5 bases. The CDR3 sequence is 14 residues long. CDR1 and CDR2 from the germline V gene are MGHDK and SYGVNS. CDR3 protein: CASRTVGQFNEQYV. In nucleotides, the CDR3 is TGTGCCAGCAGAACCGTGGGACAGTTCAACGAGCAGTACGTC.

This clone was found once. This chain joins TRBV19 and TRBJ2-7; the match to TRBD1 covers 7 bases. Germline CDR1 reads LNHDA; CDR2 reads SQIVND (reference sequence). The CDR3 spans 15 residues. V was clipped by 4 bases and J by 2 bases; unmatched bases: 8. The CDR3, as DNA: TGTGCCAGTAGTAGCAGAGGGACAGCCACCTACGAGCAGTACTTC. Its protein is CASSSRGTATYEQYF.

CDR3 in amino acids: CASSLEPAGGMADTQYF. The CDR3 bases are TGCGCCAGCAGCCTTGAACCGGCAGGGGGAATGGCAGATACGCAGTATTTT. This chain uses TRBV5-1 with TRBJ2-3, with 7 positions matching TRBD1. The CDR3 is 17 residues long. Germline CDR1 reads SGHRS; CDR2 reads YFSETQ. The trim removed 4 bases at V and 4 bases at J, leaving 15 bases unmatched.

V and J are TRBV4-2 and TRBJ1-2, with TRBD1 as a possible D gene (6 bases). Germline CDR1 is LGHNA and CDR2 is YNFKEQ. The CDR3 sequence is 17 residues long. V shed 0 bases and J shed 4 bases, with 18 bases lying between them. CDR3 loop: CASSQDPETGTLYGYTF. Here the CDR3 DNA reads TGTGCCAGCAGCCAAGATCCCGAGACCGGGACACTCTATGGCTACACCTTC.

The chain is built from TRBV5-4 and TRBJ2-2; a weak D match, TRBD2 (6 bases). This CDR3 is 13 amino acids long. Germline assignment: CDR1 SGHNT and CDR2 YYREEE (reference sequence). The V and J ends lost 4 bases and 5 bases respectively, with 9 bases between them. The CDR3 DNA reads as TGTGCCAGCAGCGTGGGACTTACCGGGGAGCTGTTTTTT. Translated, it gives CASSVGLTGELFF.